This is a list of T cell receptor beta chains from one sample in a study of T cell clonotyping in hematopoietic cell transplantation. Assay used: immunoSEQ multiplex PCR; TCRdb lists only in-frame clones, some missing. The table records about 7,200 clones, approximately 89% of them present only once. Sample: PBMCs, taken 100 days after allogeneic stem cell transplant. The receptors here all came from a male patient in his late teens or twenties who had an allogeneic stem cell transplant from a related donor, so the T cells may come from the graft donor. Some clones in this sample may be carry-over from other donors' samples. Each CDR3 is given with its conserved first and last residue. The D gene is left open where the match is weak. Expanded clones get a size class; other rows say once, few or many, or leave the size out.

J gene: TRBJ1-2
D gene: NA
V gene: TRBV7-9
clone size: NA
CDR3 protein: CASSLNMDRYTF
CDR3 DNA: TGTGCCAGCAGCTTGAATATGGATCGCTACACCTTC

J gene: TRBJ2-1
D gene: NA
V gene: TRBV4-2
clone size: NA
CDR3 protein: CASSQEPASALNEQFF
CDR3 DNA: TGTGCCAGCAGCCAAGAACCGGCTAGCGCGCTCAATGAGCAGTTCTTC

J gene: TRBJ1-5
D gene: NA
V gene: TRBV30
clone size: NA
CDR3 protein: CAWRPNSNQPQHF
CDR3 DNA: TGTGCCTGGAGACCTAATAGCAATCAGCCCCAGCATTTT

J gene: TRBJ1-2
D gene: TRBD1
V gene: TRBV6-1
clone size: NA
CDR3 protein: CASSNRGPGWGYTF
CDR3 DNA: TGTGCCAGCAGTAACAGGGGGCCGGGATGGGGCTACACCTTC

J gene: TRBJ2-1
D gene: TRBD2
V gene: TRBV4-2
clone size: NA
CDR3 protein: CASSQDGLAGREQFF
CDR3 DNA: TGTGCCAGCAGCCAAGACGGACTAGCGGGTCGGGAGCAGTTCTTC

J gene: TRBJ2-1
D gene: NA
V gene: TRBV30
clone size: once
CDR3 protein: CAWGGYGINEQFF
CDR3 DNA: TGTGCCTGGGGGGGGTACGGCATCAATGAGCAGTTCTTC

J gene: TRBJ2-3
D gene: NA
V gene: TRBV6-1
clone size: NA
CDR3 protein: CASSEIFWGRGTDTQYF
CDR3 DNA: TGTGCCAGCAGTGAAATTTTTTGGGGCAGGGGCACAGATACGCAGTATTTT

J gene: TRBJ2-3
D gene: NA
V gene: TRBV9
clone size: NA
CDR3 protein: CASSAPTGVRTDTQYF
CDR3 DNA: TGTGCCAGCAGCGCCCCCACGGGAGTCAGGACAGATACGCAGTATTTT

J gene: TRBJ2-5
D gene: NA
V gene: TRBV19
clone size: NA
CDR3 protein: CASSNGFAQETQYF
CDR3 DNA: TGTGCCAGTAGTAATGGGTTTGCCCAGGAGACCCAGTACTTC

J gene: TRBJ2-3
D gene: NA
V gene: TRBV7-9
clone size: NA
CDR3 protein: CASSQVTTDTQYF
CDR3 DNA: TGTGCCAGCAGCCAGGTTACCACAGATACGCAGTATTTT

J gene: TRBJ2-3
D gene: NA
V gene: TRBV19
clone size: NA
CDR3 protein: CASSIVSGRSTDTQYF
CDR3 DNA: TGTGCCAGTAGTATAGTATCTGGGCGAAGCACAGATACGCAGTATTTT

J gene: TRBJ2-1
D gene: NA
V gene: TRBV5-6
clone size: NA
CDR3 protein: CASSLWRGREQFF
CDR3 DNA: TGTGCCAGCAGCTTGTGGAGGGGACGGGAGCAGTTCTTC

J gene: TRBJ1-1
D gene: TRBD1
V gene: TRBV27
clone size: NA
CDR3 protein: CATTRDRFSTEAFF
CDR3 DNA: TGTGCCACCACCCGGGACAGGTTTTCCACTGAAGCTTTCTTT

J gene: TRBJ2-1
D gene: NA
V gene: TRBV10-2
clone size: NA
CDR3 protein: CASTGGGNEQFF
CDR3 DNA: TGCGCCAGCACAGGGGGAGGCAATGAGCAGTTCTTC

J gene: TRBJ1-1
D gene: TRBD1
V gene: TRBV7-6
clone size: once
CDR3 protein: CASRPQQGRNTEAFF
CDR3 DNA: TGTGCCAGCAGACCCCAACAGGGGCGGAACACTGAAGCTTTCTTT

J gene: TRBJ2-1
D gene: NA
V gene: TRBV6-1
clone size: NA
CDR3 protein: CASSESGISYNEQFF
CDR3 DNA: TGTGCCAGCAGTGAATCGGGGATCTCCTACAATGAGCAGTTCTTC

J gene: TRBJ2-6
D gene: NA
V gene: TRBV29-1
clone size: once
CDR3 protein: CSAMTGPSGANVLTF
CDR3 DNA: TGCAGCGCTATGACAGGCCCCTCTGGGGCCAACGTCCTGACTTTC

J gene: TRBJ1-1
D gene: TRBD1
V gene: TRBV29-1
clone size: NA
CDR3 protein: CSVVDRVGTEAFF
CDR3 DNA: TGCAGCGTCGTGGACAGGGTGGGGACTGAAGCTTTCTTT

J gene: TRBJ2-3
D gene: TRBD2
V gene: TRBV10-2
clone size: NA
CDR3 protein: CASSDGTSGVVTQYF
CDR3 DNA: TGCGCCAGCAGTGATGGGACTAGCGGTGTAGTTACGCAGTATTTT

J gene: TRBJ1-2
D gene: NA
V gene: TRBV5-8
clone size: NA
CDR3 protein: CASSRTNYGYTF
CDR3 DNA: TGTGCCAGCAGCCGCACAAACTATGGCTACACCTTC

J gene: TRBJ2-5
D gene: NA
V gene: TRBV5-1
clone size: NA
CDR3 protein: CASSLPGPLYAQYF
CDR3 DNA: TGCGCCAGCAGCTTACCGGGACCCCTTTATGCCCAGTACTTC

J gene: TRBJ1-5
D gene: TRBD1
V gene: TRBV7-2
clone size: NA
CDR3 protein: CASSQGAYSNQPQHF
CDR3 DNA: TGTGCCAGCAGCCAGGGGGCTTATAGCAATCAGCCCCAGCATTTT

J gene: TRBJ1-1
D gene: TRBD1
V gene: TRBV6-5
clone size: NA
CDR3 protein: CASSRDRGLYTEAFF
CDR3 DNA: TGTGCCAGCAGTCGGGACAGGGGTTTGTACACTGAAGCTTTCTTT

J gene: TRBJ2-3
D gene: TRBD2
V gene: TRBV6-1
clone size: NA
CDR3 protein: CASSSLAGEEDTQYF
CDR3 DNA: TGTGCCAGCAGTTCACTAGCGGGAGAGGAAGATACGCAGTATTTT

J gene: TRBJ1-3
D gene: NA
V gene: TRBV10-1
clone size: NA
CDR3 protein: CASSESTIRGNTIYF
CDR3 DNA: TGCGCCAGCAGTGAGTCGACTATTAGAGGAAACACCATATATTTT

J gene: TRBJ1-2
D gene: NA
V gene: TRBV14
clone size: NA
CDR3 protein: CASSQDLWVGGGYTF
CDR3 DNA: TGTGCCAGCAGCCAAGATCTGTGGGTGGGCGGTGGCTACACCTTC

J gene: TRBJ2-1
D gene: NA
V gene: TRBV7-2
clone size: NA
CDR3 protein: CASSLGLGYNEQFF
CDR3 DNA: TGTGCCAGCAGCTTAGGACTAGGGTACAATGAGCAGTTCTTC

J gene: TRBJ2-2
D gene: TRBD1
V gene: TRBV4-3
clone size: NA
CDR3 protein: CASSPTGLYTGELFF
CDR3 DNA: TGCGCCAGCAGCCCGACAGGGTTATACACCGGGGAGCTGTTTTTT

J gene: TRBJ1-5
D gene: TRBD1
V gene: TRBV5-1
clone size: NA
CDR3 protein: CASSFTGADNQPQHF
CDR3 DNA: TGCGCCAGCAGCTTTACAGGGGCGGACAATCAGCCCCAGCATTTT

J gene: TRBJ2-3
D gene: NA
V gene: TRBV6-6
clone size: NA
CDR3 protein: CASILPGATDTQYF
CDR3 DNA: TGTGCCAGCATTTTACCGGGAGCCACAGATACGCAGTATTTT

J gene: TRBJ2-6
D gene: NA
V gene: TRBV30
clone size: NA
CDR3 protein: CAWSGGVLTF
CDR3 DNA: TGTGCCTGGAGTGGTGGCGTCCTGACTTTC

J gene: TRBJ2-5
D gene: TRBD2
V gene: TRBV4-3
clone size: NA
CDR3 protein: CASSQGTRQETQYF
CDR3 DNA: TGCGCCAGCAGCCAAGGGACTAGACAAGAGACCCAGTACTTC

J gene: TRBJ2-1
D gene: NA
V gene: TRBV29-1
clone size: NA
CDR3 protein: CSVTGFTYGNEQFF
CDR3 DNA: TGCAGCGTTACAGGGTTTACATATGGCAATGAGCAGTTCTTC

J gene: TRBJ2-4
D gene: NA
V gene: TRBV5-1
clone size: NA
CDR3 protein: CASSFTLGELGKNIQYF
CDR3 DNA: TGCGCCAGCAGCTTCACCCTGGGGGAACTGGGCAAAAACATTCAGTACTTC

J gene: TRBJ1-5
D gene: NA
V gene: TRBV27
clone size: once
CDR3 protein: CASSFGVAEPQHF
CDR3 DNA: TGTGCCAGCAGTTTTGGGGTCGCTGAGCCCCAGCATTTT

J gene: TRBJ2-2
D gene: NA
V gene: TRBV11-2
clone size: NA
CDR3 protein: CASSSSRGPGELFF
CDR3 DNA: TGTGCCAGCAGCTCAAGCAGGGGACCCGGGGAGCTGTTTTTT

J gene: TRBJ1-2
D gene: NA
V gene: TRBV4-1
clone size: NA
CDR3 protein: CASSQLTGRFGYTF
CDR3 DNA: TGCGCCAGCAGCCAATTAACTGGACGTTTTGGCTACACCTTC

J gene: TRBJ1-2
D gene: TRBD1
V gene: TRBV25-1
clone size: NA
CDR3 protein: CASYEGAYGYTF
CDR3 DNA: TGTGCCAGCTACGAGGGGGCCTATGGCTACACCTTC

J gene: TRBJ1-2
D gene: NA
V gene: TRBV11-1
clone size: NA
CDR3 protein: CASSPSRTVGYTF
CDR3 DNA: TGTGCCAGCAGCCCGTCCCGGACAGTTGGCTACACCTTC

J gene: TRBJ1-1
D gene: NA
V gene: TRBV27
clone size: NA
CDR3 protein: CASGTFRGSNTEAFF
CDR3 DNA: TGTGCCAGCGGAACCTTCAGGGGCTCGAACACTGAAGCTTTCTTT

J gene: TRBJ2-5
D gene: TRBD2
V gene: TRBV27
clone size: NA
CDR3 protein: CASRGGVEETQYF
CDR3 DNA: TGTGCCAGCAGGGGAGGGGTGGAAGAGACCCAGTACTTC

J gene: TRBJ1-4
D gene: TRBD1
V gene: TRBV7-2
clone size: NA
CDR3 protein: CASSFTGGEKLFF
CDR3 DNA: TGTGCCAGCAGCTTCACAGGGGGCGAAAAACTGTTTTTT

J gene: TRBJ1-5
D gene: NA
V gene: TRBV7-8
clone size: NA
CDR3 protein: CASSLGRRSNQPQHF
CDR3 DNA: TGTGCCAGCAGCCTGGGAAGGAGAAGCAATCAGCCCCAGCATTTT

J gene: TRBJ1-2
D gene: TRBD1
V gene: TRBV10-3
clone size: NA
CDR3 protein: CAVGTGGYTF
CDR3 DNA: TGTGCCGTCGGGACAGGCGGCTACACCTTC

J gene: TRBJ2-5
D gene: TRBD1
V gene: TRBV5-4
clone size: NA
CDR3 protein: CATTDRGYETQYF
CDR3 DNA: TGTGCCACCACTGACAGGGGCTACGAGACCCAGTACTTC

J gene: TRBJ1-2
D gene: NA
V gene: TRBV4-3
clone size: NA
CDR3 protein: CASSPKGGYGYTF
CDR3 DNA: TGCGCCAGCAGCCCCAAGGGGGGATATGGCTACACCTTC

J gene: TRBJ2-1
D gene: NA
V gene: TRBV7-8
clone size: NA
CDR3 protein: CASSARRTQNEQFF
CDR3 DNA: TGTGCCAGCAGCGCACGACGGACTCAGAATGAGCAGTTCTTC

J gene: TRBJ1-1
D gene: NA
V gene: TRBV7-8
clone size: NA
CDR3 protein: CASSSIPGQRSEVEAFF
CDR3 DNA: TGTGCCAGCAGCTCAATTCCGGGACAACGGTCCGAAGTGGAAGCTTTCTTT

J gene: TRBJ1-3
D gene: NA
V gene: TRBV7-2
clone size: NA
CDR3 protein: CASRQPQGYGNTIYF
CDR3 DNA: TGTGCCAGCAGACAACCACAGGGTTATGGAAACACCATATATTTT

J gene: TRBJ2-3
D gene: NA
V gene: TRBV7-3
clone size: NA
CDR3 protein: CASSPTRGTDTQYF
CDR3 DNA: TGTGCCAGCAGCCCAACCAGGGGAACAGATACGCAGTATTTT

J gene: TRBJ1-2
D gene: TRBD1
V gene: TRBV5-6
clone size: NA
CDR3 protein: CASSGQGAYDYTF
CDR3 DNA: TGTGCCAGCAGCGGACAGGGGGCCTACGACTACACCTTC